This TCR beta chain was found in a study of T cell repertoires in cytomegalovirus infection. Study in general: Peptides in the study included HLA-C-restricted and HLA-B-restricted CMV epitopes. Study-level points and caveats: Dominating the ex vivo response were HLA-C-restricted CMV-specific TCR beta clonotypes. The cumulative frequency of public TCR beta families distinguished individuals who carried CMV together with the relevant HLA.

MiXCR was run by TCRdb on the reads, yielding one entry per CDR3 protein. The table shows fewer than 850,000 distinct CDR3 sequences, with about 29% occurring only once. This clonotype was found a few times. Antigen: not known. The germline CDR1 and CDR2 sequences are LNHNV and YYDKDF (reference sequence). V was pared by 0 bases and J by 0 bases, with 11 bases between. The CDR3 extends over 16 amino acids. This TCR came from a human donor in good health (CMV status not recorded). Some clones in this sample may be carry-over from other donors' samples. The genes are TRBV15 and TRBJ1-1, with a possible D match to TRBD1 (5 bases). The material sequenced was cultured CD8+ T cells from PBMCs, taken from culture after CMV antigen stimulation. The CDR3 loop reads CATSRDLTDMNTEAFF. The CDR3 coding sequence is TGTGCCACCAGCAGAGATCTGACAGACATGAACACTGAAGCTTTCTTT.